This T cell receptor (beta chain) was captured in a study of graft-versus-host responses after intestinal transplantation. At the level of the study: Grafts that recipients had were multivisceral, liver-intestinal, or isolated intestinal transplants. Anti-thymocyte globulin served as induction for all recipients, who then took tacrolimus and steroids for 2 to 4 years.

The CDR3 loop spans 12 amino acids. The germline gives CDR1 MDHEN, CDR2 SYDVKM. The ends were cut back, 3 bases at V and 10 bases at J, with 7 bases in the middle. The protocol was immunoSEQ multiplex PCR, while the TCRdb copy is restricted to in-frame clones and leaves out a portion. The table records about 54,000 clones, about 90% of them present only once. The gene calls are TRBV28 and TRBJ1-6; D is unresolved. The receptor's source is a human patient who received an intestinal transplant, so some T cells may come from the graft donor. Sequences were derived from PBMCs, sampled around 95 weeks after intestinal transplant. CDR3 nucleotides: TGTGCCAGCAGTTTGGGGTGGTCACCCCTCCACTTT. It codes for CASSLGWSPLHF.